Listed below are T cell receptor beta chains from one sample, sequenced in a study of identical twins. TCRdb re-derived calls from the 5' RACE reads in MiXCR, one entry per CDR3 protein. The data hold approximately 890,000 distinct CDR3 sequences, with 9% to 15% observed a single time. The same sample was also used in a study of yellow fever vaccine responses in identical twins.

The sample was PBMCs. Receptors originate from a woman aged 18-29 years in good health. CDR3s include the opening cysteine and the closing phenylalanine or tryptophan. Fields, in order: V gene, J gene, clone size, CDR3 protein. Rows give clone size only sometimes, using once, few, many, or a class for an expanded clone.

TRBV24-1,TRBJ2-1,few,CATSDFLANEQFF
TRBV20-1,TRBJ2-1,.,CSARDSGLAGNNEQFF
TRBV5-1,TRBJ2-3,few,CASSSRPAGVPDTQYF
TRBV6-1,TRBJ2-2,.,CASKEGAGANTGELFF
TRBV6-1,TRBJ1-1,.,CASSPLGRRGNTEAFF
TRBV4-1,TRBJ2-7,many,CASSQAMSFSSYEQYF
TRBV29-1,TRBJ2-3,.,CSVVQTGADTQYF
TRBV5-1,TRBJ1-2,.,CASSLDISSF
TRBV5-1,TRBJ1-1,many,CASSLGEGRTEAFF
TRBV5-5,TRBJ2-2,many,CASIPYGTENTGELFF
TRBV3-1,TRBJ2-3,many,CASSPRTATQYF